A selection of T cell receptor beta chains follows, all from one sample in a study of OX40 agonist ivuxolimab in advanced cancers. The assay was immunoSEQ multiplex PCR, and TCRdb's table has in-frame clones only and misses some. The data contain 65,000 to 75,000 clones, 75% to 90% of them singletons. The specimen comprised CD4+ or CD8+ T cells sorted from blood, sampled in a trial of the OX40 agonist ivuxolimab. The receptors derive from an adult with an advanced solid tumor such as melanoma, head and neck, liver or kidney cancer. CDR3s include the opening cysteine and the closing phenylalanine or tryptophan. D genes are given only for firm matches. Expanded clones are given a class, and other clones once, few, many or no size at all.

J: TRBJ2-3
D: -
size: -
V: TRBV5-1
DNA: TGCGCCAGCAGCCTAGACACCCGCACAGATACGCAGTATTTT
CDR3: CASSLDTRTDTQYF

J: TRBJ2-1
D: -
size: -
V: TRBV28
DNA: TGTGCCAGCAGTCCCCCCACTAGCCACAATGAGCAGTTCTTC
CDR3: CASSPPTSHNEQFF

J: TRBJ1-2
D: TRBD1
size: -
V: TRBV4-1
DNA: TGCGCCAGCAGCACCCGGACAGGGGTTGGCTACACCTTC
CDR3: CASSTRTGVGYTF

J: TRBJ1-2
D: TRBD1
size: few
V: TRBV5-1
DNA: TGCGCCAGCAGCGGCGGGTGGGACAGCATCTATGGCTACACCTTC
CDR3: CASSGGWDSIYGYTF

J: TRBJ1-1
D: -
size: -
V: TRBV5-1
DNA: TGCGCCAGCAGCTTAGGGGTTGCGAGTACTGAAGCTTTCTTT
CDR3: CASSLGVASTEAFF

J: TRBJ1-3
D: -
size: few
V: TRBV28
DNA: TGTGCCAGCCGAGTTTGGAACCCCCGATTAGGAAACACCATATATTTT
CDR3: CASRVWNPRLGNTIYF

J: TRBJ2-7
D: TRBD1
size: once
V: TRBV11-2
DNA: TGTGCCAGCAGCAGAGGACAGGGGGAACCCTACGAGCAGTACTTC
CDR3: CASSRGQGEPYEQYF

J: TRBJ2-3
D: -
size: -
V: TRBV10-3
DNA: TGTGCCATCAGTCGGGGACACGACACAGATACGCAGTATTTT
CDR3: CAISRGHDTDTQYF

J: TRBJ2-1
D: -
size: -
V: TRBV5-1
DNA: TGCGCCAGCAGCTTGGGTGACGAGCACAATGAGCAGTTCTTC
CDR3: CASSLGDEHNEQFF

J: TRBJ1-6
D: TRBD1
size: -
V: TRBV4-1
DNA: TGCGCCAGCAGCCGATCCGGGACAGGAGATAATTCACCCCTCCACTTT
CDR3: CASSRSGTGDNSPLHF

J: TRBJ1-5
D: -
size: -
V: TRBV15
DNA: TGTGCCACCGGATTCGGGGACAGCAATCAGCCCCAGCATTTT
CDR3: CATGFGDSNQPQHF

J: TRBJ1-2
D: -
size: -
V: TRBV7-2
DNA: TGTGCCAGCAGCTCGCCGGGGCGTGGCTACACCTTC
CDR3: CASSSPGRGYTF

J: TRBJ2-2
D: -
size: -
V: TRBV5-1
DNA: TGCGCCAGCAGCTTGGGAGGGAGCACCGCGGGCACCGGGGAGCTGTTTTTT
CDR3: CASSLGGSTAGTGELFF

J: TRBJ1-3
D: TRBD1
size: -
V: TRBV5-6
DNA: TGTGCCAGCAGCCCTGGGACAGGCGATGGAAACACCATATATTTT
CDR3: CASSPGTGDGNTIYF

J: TRBJ1-6
D: -
size: few
V: TRBV7-2
DNA: TGTGCCAGCAGCTTAGGAACACCCTATAATTCACCCCTCCACTTT
CDR3: CASSLGTPYNSPLHF

J: TRBJ1-3
D: -
size: -
V: TRBV9
DNA: TGTGCCAGCAGCGCCGGTTGGATGACGGGAAACACCATATATTTT
CDR3: CASSAGWMTGNTIYF

J: TRBJ1-5
D: -
size: -
V: TRBV6-4
DNA: TGTGCCAGCAGACCCCAGGGGAATAGCAATCAGCCCCAGCATTTT
CDR3: CASRPQGNSNQPQHF

J: TRBJ2-5
D: TRBD2
size: -
V: TRBV2
DNA: TGTGCCAGCAGTGAAGAGGGACTAGCGGGGAAATTGAGTTGGGAGACCCAGTACTTC
CDR3: CASSEEGLAGKLSWETQYF

J: TRBJ2-3
D: TRBD1
size: -
V: TRBV27
DNA: TGTGCCAGCAGCAGACAGGGACGGTATACGCAGTATTTT
CDR3: CASSRQGRYTQYF

J: TRBJ1-2
D: -
size: -
V: TRBV5-1
DNA: TGCGCCAGCAGCCAGGCGCCGGATAACTATGGCTACACCTTC
CDR3: CASSQAPDNYGYTF

J: TRBJ1-1
D: -
size: -
V: TRBV5-6
DNA: TGTGCCAGCAGCTTGCGGGACTGGAACACTGAAGCTTTCTTT
CDR3: CASSLRDWNTEAFF

J: TRBJ2-7
D: -
size: once
V: TRBV6-6
DNA: TGTGCCAGCAGGGACAGCTACGAGCAGTACTTC
CDR3: CASRDSYEQYF

J: TRBJ2-2
D: -
size: once
V: TRBV18
DNA: TGTGCCAGCTCACTTCAACGGGACACCGGGGAGCTGTTTTTT
CDR3: CASSLQRDTGELFF

J: TRBJ1-1
D: -
size: -
V: TRBV18
DNA: TGTGCCAGCTCACCAGGCGTGGGTAAGGACACTGAAGCTTTCTTT
CDR3: CASSPGVGKDTEAFF

J: TRBJ2-7
D: TRBD1
size: -
V: TRBV19
DNA: TGTGCCAGTAGTACCCGTGCGGGACAGGGGGCCCACGAGCAGTACTTC
CDR3: CASSTRAGQGAHEQYF

J: TRBJ2-1
D: -
size: -
V: TRBV5-6
DNA: TGTGCCAGCAGCTTGGAATGGAAACCCTCCTACAATGAGCAGTTCTTC
CDR3: CASSLEWKPSYNEQFF

J: TRBJ2-5
D: -
size: -
V: TRBV5-1
DNA: TGCGCCAGCAGTAAGGGGGAGGAGGAGACCCAGTACTTC
CDR3: CASSKGEEETQYF

J: TRBJ1-5
D: -
size: -
V: TRBV2
DNA: TGTGCCAGCAGTGAATCCGGGAATCAGCCCCAGCATTTT
CDR3: CASSESGNQPQHF

J: TRBJ2-5
D: TRBD2
size: -
V: TRBV28
DNA: TGTGCCGGAAATTCTAGCGGGAGGGGAGAGACCCAGTACTTC
CDR3: CAGNSSGRGETQYF

J: TRBJ2-5
D: -
size: -
V: TRBV7-8
DNA: TGTGCCAGCAGCTCCTGGACAGAGGTGGAGACCCAGTACTTC
CDR3: CASSSWTEVETQYF

J: TRBJ2-2
D: TRBD2
size: once
V: TRBV29-1
DNA: TGCAGCGTGACTAGCGGGACTTACCCGGAGCTGTTTTTT
CDR3: CSVTSGTYPELFF

J: TRBJ2-1
D: TRBD2
size: few
V: TRBV28
DNA: TGTGCCAGCAGTTTATCTAGCGGGAGGAGGAATGAGCAGTTCTTC
CDR3: CASSLSSGRRNEQFF

J: TRBJ1-1
D: -
size: -
V: TRBV11-2
DNA: TGTGCCAGCAGCTTAGTAACAGGGTCTTTAGCTTTCTTT
CDR3: CASSLVTGSLAFF

J: TRBJ1-1
D: -
size: once
V: TRBV27
DNA: TGTGCCAGCAGTTTAACCCCCCCAGCTGGTGGGAACACTGAAGCTTTCTTT
CDR3: CASSLTPPAGGNTEAFF

J: TRBJ2-1
D: TRBD2
size: -
V: TRBV7-2
DNA: TGTGCCAGCAACCACCTAGCGGGGGGATACAATGAGCAGTTCTTC
CDR3: CASNHLAGGYNEQFF

J: TRBJ2-1
D: TRBD2
size: -
V: TRBV7-3
DNA: TGTGCCAGCAGCTCCTCGGGACTAGGTGGAAATGAGCAGTTCTTC
CDR3: CASSSSGLGGNEQFF

J: TRBJ1-2
D: -
size: -
V: TRBV30
DNA: TGTGCCTGGAGTAAGCGGGGGCTCGAAGGCTACACCTTC
CDR3: CAWSKRGLEGYTF

J: TRBJ2-1
D: TRBD2
size: -
V: TRBV7-6
DNA: TGTGCCAGCAGCTTAAGTAGACTAGCGGGATCAAAGCGCTCCTACAATGAGCAGTTCTTC
CDR3: CASSLSRLAGSKRSYNEQFF

J: TRBJ2-7
D: -
size: -
V: TRBV5-6
DNA: TGTGCCAGCAGCTTAAGCTCCTACGAGCAGTACTTC
CDR3: CASSLSSYEQYF

J: TRBJ1-2
D: -
size: -
V: TRBV7-2
DNA: TGTACCAGCAGCCATTCTAACTATGGCTACACCTTC
CDR3: CTSSHSNYGYTF

J: TRBJ2-5
D: -
size: -
V: TRBV5-4
DNA: TGTGCCAGCAGCTTGGGGGACTCCCAAGAGACCCAGTACTTC
CDR3: CASSLGDSQETQYF

J: TRBJ1-2
D: TRBD1
size: -
V: TRBV10-3
DNA: TGTGCCATCAGTGAGGACAGGGCTGAAGTCTATGGCTACACCTTC
CDR3: CAISEDRAEVYGYTF

J: TRBJ2-7
D: -
size: once
V: TRBV18
DNA: TGTGCCAGCTCAAAGTCAGCTAGCGACTCCTACGAGCAGTACTTC
CDR3: CASSKSASDSYEQYF